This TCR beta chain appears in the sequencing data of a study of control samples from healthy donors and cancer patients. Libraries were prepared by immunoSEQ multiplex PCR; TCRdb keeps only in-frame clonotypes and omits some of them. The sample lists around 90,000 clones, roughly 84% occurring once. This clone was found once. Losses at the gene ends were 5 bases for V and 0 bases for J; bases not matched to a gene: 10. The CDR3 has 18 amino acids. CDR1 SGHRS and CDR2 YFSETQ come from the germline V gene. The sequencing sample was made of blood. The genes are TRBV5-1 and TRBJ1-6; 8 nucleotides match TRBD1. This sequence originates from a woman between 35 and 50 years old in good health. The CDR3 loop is CASRRGDRGISYNSPLHF. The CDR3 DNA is TGCGCCAGCAGACGGGGAGACAGGGGTATCTCCTATAATTCACCCCTCCACTTT.